Listed below are T cell receptor beta chains from one sample, sequenced in a study of neoadjuvant nivolumab and ipilimumab in lung cancer. Profiled with immunoSEQ multiplex PCR; TCRdb holds only in-frame clones, not every one. The table records approximately 29,000 clones, approximately 86% of them present only once. Sequences were derived from tumor tissue, sampled after neoadjuvant nivolumab, alone or with ipilimumab, at or shortly before surgery. Receptor source: an adult with non-small cell lung cancer. CDR3s include the opening cysteine and the closing phenylalanine or tryptophan. D genes are given only for firm matches. Some rows have no size entry. The others give once, few or many, or a class for an expanded clone.

once,-,TRBJ2-7,TRBV7-9,13,TGTGCCAGCAGCTTAGTTTCTAGCGACGAGCAGTACTTC,CASSLVSSDEQYF
-,-,TRBJ1-2,TRBV6-1,13,TGTGCCAGCAGTGAAGGACAGGATTATGGCTACACCTTC,CASSEGQDYGYTF
-,-,TRBJ2-3,TRBV7-9,16,TGTGCCAGCAGCTTAGCCGTCTGGGTAGCGTCAGATACGCAGTATTTT,CASSLAVWVASDTQYF
-,-,TRBJ2-3,TRBV11-2,14,TGTGCCAGCAGCTTAGGAGGGGGGATAGATACGCAGTATTTT,CASSLGGGIDTQYF
-,TRBD2,TRBJ2-1,TRBV29-1,13,TGCAGCGTCCAGCGGGAGCTGGAGAATGAGCAGTTCTTC,CSVQRELENEQFF
-,TRBD1,TRBJ1-4,TRBV30,16,TGTGCCTGGAGTGTAAAAGGCGCAGGGGGGAATGAAAAACTGTTTTTT,CAWSVKGAGGNEKLFF
-,-,TRBJ1-1,TRBV6-5,15,TGTGCCAGCAGTTACTCCCGCAGGGGGAACACTGAAGCTTTCTTT,CASSYSRRGNTEAFF
-,TRBD1,TRBJ1-2,TRBV6-6,15,TGTGCCAGCAGTACCTACGGACAGGGCAACTATGGCTACACCTTC,CASSTYGQGNYGYTF
few,-,TRBJ2-5,TRBV7-9,15,TGTGCCAGCAGCTTAGAGGGCCAGCCGGGAGAGACCCAGTACTTC,CASSLEGQPGETQYF
few,-,TRBJ2-7,TRBV9,15,TGTGCCAGCAGCGTAGGTGGAAGTTCGTTCAGCGAGCAGTACTTC,CASSVGGSSFSEQYF
few,TRBD1,TRBJ2-1,TRBV6-5,16,TGTGCCAGCAGTTACTCGGGGACAGGGGACTACAATGAGCAGTTCTTC,CASSYSGTGDYNEQFF
-,-,TRBJ2-5,TRBV5-1,16,TGCGCCAGCAGCTTGTATATGGGGGCTACGCAAGAGACCCAGTACTTC,CASSLYMGATQETQYF
-,-,TRBJ1-4,TRBV29-1,14,TGCAGCGTTGAGGGTCTTGAGGGGCATGAAAAACTGTTTTTT,CSVEGLEGHEKLFF
-,-,TRBJ1-2,TRBV5-4,13,TGTGCCAGCAGGGTGGAATGGGGCTCTGGCTACACCTTC,CASRVEWGSGYTF
-,TRBD2,TRBJ2-1,TRBV27,17,TGTGCCAGCAGTTTGCGATTGGTGGGCGGGAGGAACAATGAGCAGTTCTTC,CASSLRLVGGRNNEQFF
-,-,TRBJ1-3,TRBV5-1,16,TGCGCCAGCAGCTTGGCAGGAGGCCTTGATGGAAACACCATATATTTT,CASSLAGGLDGNTIYF
-,-,TRBJ2-1,TRBV29-1,14,TGCAGCGTCGTCCGGGACGGGAGCTACAATGAGCAGTTCTTC,CSVVRDGSYNEQFF
-,TRBD2,TRBJ2-1,TRBV14,17,TGTGCCAGCAGCCAAGTTTGGACCGGGACTAGCGACAATGAGCAGTTCTTC,CASSQVWTGTSDNEQFF
-,-,TRBJ1-1,TRBV5-1,14,TGCGCCAGCAGCTTGGACACCATGAACACTGAAGCTTTCTTT,CASSLDTMNTEAFF
-,TRBD1,TRBJ2-3,TRBV7-2,17,TGTGCCAGCAGCTTAGTCCCCCAGGGGGCCTTATCAGATACGCAGTATTTT,CASSLVPQGALSDTQYF
-,-,TRBJ2-7,TRBV6-6,16,TGTGCCAGCGGTTCACTCGCCGGGGGGCGCTCCTACGAGCAGTACTTC,CASGSLAGGRSYEQYF
-,-,TRBJ1-5,TRBV11-2,18,TGTGCCAGCAGCTTAGACCTGGTACGGGAATATAGCAATCAGCCCCAGCATTTT,CASSLDLVREYSNQPQHF
-,-,TRBJ2-7,TRBV6-4,11,TGTGCCAGCAGTATCTCCTACGAGCAGTACTTC,CASSISYEQYF
-,-,TRBJ1-4,TRBV4-1,13,TGCGCCAGCAGCCCGAGGGTGGCCGAAAAACTGTTTTTT,CASSPRVAEKLFF
-,TRBD1,TRBJ2-3,TRBV6-5,15,TGTGCCAGCAGCTACCTTGACAGGGCCACAGATACGCAGTATTTT,CASSYLDRATDTQYF
-,-,TRBJ2-1,TRBV7-3,12,TGTGCCAGCAGTCTCGGAGAGGATGAGCAGTTCTTC,CASSLGEDEQFF
-,-,TRBJ2-2,TRBV18,13,TGTGCCAGCTCACCACCGGGGGTCGGGGAGCTGTTTTTT,CASSPPGVGELFF
-,-,TRBJ2-1,TRBV7-8,11,TGTGCCAGCAGGCTCAGGGATGAGCAGTTCTTC,CASRLRDEQFF
-,TRBD1,TRBJ1-2,TRBV19,15,TGTGCCAGTAGTTTTCGGGACAGGGTCGCATTCGGCTACACCTTC,CASSFRDRVAFGYTF
-,-,TRBJ2-1,TRBV11-3,17,TGTGCCAGCAGCCCCTTCCGGGGCAGGGGTACCTACAATGAGCAGTTCTTC,CASSPFRGRGTYNEQFF
-,-,TRBJ2-7,TRBV7-6,11,TGTGCCAGCAGGGCGGAAAACGAGCAGTACTTC,CASRAENEQYF
-,-,TRBJ2-4,TRBV9,15,TGTGCCAGCAGCGTAGCTGCCGGACACTCAAACATTCAGTACTTC,CASSVAAGHSNIQYF
-,TRBD2,TRBJ2-5,TRBV7-9,16,TGTGCCAGCAGCCCAAGAGGACTAGCGGGAGGAGAGACCCAGTACTTC,CASSPRGLAGGETQYF
-,-,TRBJ2-5,TRBV7-9,15,TGTGCCAGCAGCTTACTGTCACACCACCAAGAGACCCAGTACTTC,CASSLLSHHQETQYF
-,-,TRBJ1-1,TRBV30,18,TGTGCCTGGAGTGGACCTGGACGGAGGGAGGGTGTGAACACTGAAGCTTTCTTT,CAWSGPGRREGVNTEAFF
-,-,TRBJ1-4,TRBV5-4,16,TGTGCCAGCAGCTTACGGACCCCTACATTTAATGAAAAACTGTTTTTT,CASSLRTPTFNEKLFF
once,-,TRBJ1-1,TRBV15,14,TGTGCCACCAGCAGGGGTCTCCTGGACACTGAAGCTTTCTTT,CATSRGLLDTEAFF
-,-,TRBJ1-1,TRBV6-5,15,TGTGCCAGCAGTTACTCGGGCCGGAAAGGCTCCGAAGCTTTCTTT,CASSYSGRKGSEAFF
once,-,TRBJ2-3,TRBV9,15,TGTGCCAGCAGCGCAAGAGGGGACAGCACAGATACGCAGTATTTT,CASSARGDSTDTQYF
few,-,TRBJ1-5,TRBV7-2,14,TGTGCCAGCAGCCAAGGAGGGGCCCGGCAGCCCCAGCATTTT,CASSQGGARQPQHF
-,TRBD2,TRBJ2-5,TRBV7-9,14,TGTGCGGCTAGCGGGGGGGAATCGCAAGAGACCCAGTACTTC,CAASGGESQETQYF
-,TRBD2,TRBJ2-2,TRBV27,16,TGTGCCAGCACCACGACAGGACTAGCGGTTACCGGGGAGCTGTTTTTT,CASTTTGLAVTGELFF
few,-,TRBJ1-4,TRBV14,14,TGTGCCAGCAGCCACCGGGACCTGGGGGAAAAACTGTTTTTT,CASSHRDLGEKLFF
-,TRBD1,TRBJ1-2,TRBV29-1,12,TGCAGCGTCGTGACAGGGGACTATGGCTACACCTTC,CSVVTGDYGYTF
-,-,TRBJ2-1,TRBV5-1,11,TGCGCCAGCAGCCTCCAAAGTGAGCAGTTCTTC,CASSLQSEQFF
-,TRBD1,TRBJ1-4,TRBV11-2,15,TGTGCCAGCAGCTCGAGGACAGGGGGCTCTGAAAAACTGTTTTTT,CASSSRTGGSEKLFF
-,-,TRBJ2-3,TRBV29-1,13,TGCAGCGTTGACAGGGGCGGCTCAGATACGCAGTATTTT,CSVDRGGSDTQYF
-,-,TRBJ2-7,TRBV5-1,12,TGCGCCAGCAGTTGGGGAGCCTACGAGCAGTACTTC,CASSWGAYEQYF
once,-,TRBJ1-4,TRBV5-6,17,TGTGCCAGCAGCTTGGACAGGTGGGCAGACATCAATGAAAAACTGTTTTTT,CASSLDRWADINEKLFF
-,-,TRBJ1-5,TRBV6-1,13,TGTGCCAGCAGAATCCATAGCAATCAGCCCCAGCATTTT,CASRIHSNQPQHF
-,TRBD2,TRBJ2-1,TRBV29-1,14,TGCAGCGTTACCGGGACTAGCGTATACAATGAGCAGTTCTTC,CSVTGTSVYNEQFF
-,-,TRBJ2-7,TRBV10-3,15,TGTGCCATCAGCCCCGACCCCCACCCTCTCTACGAGCAGTACTTC,CAISPDPHPLYEQYF
once,-,TRBJ2-5,TRBV18,12,TGTGCCAGCTTTACGGGTCAAGAGACCCAGTACTTC,CASFTGQETQYF
-,-,TRBJ1-1,TRBV6-6,13,TGTGCCAGCACCCTCATAGCGAACACTGAAGCTTTCTTT,CASTLIANTEAFF
-,-,TRBJ1-1,TRBV7-2,15,TGTGCCAGCAGTCGTGGAAACCCACTTAGTTTTGTCGAGGCCTTC,CASSRGNPLSFVEAF
-,-,TRBJ1-1,TRBV6-5,13,TGTGCCAGCAGTCGCAACAGGGTCGCTGAAGCTTTCTTT,CASSRNRVAEAFF
once,-,TRBJ2-7,TRBV5-6,15,TGTGCCAGCAGACTGGAGGAGGGATCTGAGGTCGAGCAGTACTTC,CASRLEEGSEVEQYF
-,-,TRBJ1-1,TRBV4-2,16,TGTGCCAGCGGCAGGGCTTATGGGAATCAGAACACTGAAGCTTTCTTT,CASGRAYGNQNTEAFF
-,-,TRBJ1-6,TRBV27,13,TGTGCCAGCAGTTTGGACAGCAATTCACCCCTCCACTTT,CASSLDSNSPLHF